The clone carrying this T cell receptor (beta chain) has ten or more counts. Stated time point: newly diagnosed GD, antithyroid drugs for less than 3 months. Scientists built the TCR library using RNA that was extracted from PBMCs. For TCR beta, libraries came from iRepertoire HTBI primers and Arm-PCR of CDR3 regions. Original data processing: Overall, samples carried some 67 TRBV and 13 to 15 TRBJ segments. MiXCR, run by TCRdb on the multiplex PCR reads, gives a single entry per CDR3 protein. What appears here as the V and J calls and clone size reflects TCRdb's work, not the paper's. The sample includes about 470,000 distinct CDR3 sequences, more than 13% of them seen just once. These data come from a study of regulatory T cells in long-lasting Graves disease. This same sample was also part of a study on T cells in Graves' hyperthyroidism and ophthalmopathy. This second report adds: Also found in blood were most expanded thyroid clonotypes above 0.001.

This specimen consisted of peripheral blood mononuclear cells (PBMCs), obtained at new diagnosis, from a patient treated with antithyroid drugs. This TCR derives from a woman aged 25 to 39 with Graves disease.

The CDR3 region has the DNA TGTGCCAGCAGCCCACAGGGGGCGGGAAACAATGAGCAGTTCTTC. Translation: CASSPQGAGNNEQFF. The chain has TRBV7-3 and TRBJ2-1, with 9 bases lining up with TRBD1. Germline V gene lookup returns CDR1 SGHTA and CDR2 FQGTGA. Trimming cost V 5 bases and J 5 bases; bases outside gene matches: 7. The CDR3 has 15 residues. Full variable domain (missing parts from reference TRBV7-3 and TRBJ2-1): GAGVSQTPSNKVTEKGKYVELRCDPISGHTALYWYRQSLGQGPEFLIYFQGTGAADDSGLPNDRFFAVRPEGSVSTLKIQRTERGDSAVYLCASSPQGAGNNEQFFGPGTRLTVL.